This TCR beta chain was captured by sequencing in a study of T cell responses to AZD1222 COVID-19 vaccine. Regarding this clone: The antigen is not known.

General observations from the study: The span of vaccine-associated CD4 TCRs extended across spike, with dominance at 160-218 and 743-854. An increase in Spike-specific TCR breadth and depth was observed after two AZD1222 doses.

Clones were sequenced by immunoSEQ multiplex PCR, and TCRdb holds only the in-frame ones, with some missing. The sample contains some 200,000 clones, approximately 89% of which appear only once. Germline CDR1 and CDR2: SGHDT and YYEEEE. The CDR3 loop spans 16 amino acids. Trimming at V came to 1 base and at J to 4 bases, leaving 4 bases not matched to a gene. The sample was peripheral blood, taken 28 days after the second AZD1222 dose. The chain employs TRBV5-6 and TRBJ2-1; 11 bases are a match to TRBD2. The clonotype was recovered from an adult who received the AZD1222 COVID-19 vaccine. In nucleotides, the CDR3 is TGTGCCAGCAGCTTGTATGCTAGCGGGGGGTACAATGAGCAGTTCTTC. Translation: CASSLYASGGYNEQFF.